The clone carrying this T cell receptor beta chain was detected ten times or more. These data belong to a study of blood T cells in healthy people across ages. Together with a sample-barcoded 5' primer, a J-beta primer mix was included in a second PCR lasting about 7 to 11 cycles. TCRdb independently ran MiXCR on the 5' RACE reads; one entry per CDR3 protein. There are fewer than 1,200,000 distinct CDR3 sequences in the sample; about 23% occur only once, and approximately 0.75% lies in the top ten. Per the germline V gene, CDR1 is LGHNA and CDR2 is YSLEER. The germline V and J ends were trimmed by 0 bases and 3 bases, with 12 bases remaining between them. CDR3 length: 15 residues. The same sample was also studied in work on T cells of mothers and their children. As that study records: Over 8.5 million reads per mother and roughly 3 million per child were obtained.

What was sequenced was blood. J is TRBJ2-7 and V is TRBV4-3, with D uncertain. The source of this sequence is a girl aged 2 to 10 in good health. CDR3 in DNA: TGCGCCAGCAGCCAAGATCTCGATCTGGGCTACGAGCAGTACTTC. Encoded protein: CASSQDLDLGYEQYF.